Presented here are 31 T cell receptor beta chains from one specimen sequenced in a study of type 1 and type 2 diabetes patients. Genomic DNA was the PCR template. The TCR beta CDR3 region was amplified using 30 forward and 13 reverse primers. From the multiplex PCR reads, TCRdb called clonotypes with MiXCR, one entry per CDR3 protein. The sample shows under 300,000 distinct CDR3 sequences, more than 45% of them seen only once. The sample consisted of peripheral blood mononuclear cells (PBMCs). The receptors were gathered from a man younger than 35 with type 2 diabetes.

This sequence joins TRBV12-3 or TRBV12-4 and TRBJ1-2; TRBD1 matches 8 bases. Losses at the gene ends were 7 bases for V and 8 bases for J; bases not matched to a gene: 12. This CDR3 comprises 14 residues. The CDR3 sequence: CASTANRDRLGYTF. CDR3 in DNA: TGTGCCAGCACCGCTAATAGGGACAGGCTCGGCTACACCTTC.

The chain joins TRBV6-5 to TRBJ1-2; tentatively, D is TRBD1 (5 bases). V was pared by 8 bases and J by 7 bases, with 14 bases between. This CDR3 has 12 residues. In germline, CDR1 is MNHEY, CDR2 SVGAGI. The CDR3 here is CASPIRGPGYTF. CDR3 nucleotide sequence: TGTGCCAGCCCCATTCGGGGACCTGGCTACACCTTC.

The chain combines TRBV20-1 with TRBJ2-7, with 8 bases identical to TRBD2. The CDR3 loop spans 14 amino acids. Losses at the gene ends were 6 bases for V and 0 bases for J; bases not matched to a gene: 7. Germline CDR1 and CDR2: DFQATT and SNEGSKA (reference sequence). CDR3 DNA sequence: TGCAGTGCACCTACCGGGGGGGACTCCTACGAGCAGTACTTC. Its translation: CSAPTGGDSYEQYF.

This clonotype was picked up many times. The rearrangement uses TRBV25-1 and TRBJ2-5; the D gene could be TRBD1 or TRBD2 (5 bases each). Trimming removed 1 base at V and 2 bases at J, with 11 bases between. The CDR3 length is 15 residues. The germline CDR1 and CDR2 sequences are MGHDK and SYGVNS. CDR3 bases: TGTGCCAGCAGTGAATTCGGGACGGTACAAGAGACCCAGTACTTC. Its protein is CASSEFGTVQETQYF.

This sequence joins TRBV19 and TRBJ1-1; D gene uncertain. The CDR3 totals 14 residues. V lost 7 bases to trimming and J lost 8 bases, with 20 bases between them. Germline V gives CDR1 LNHDA, CDR2 SQIVND (reference sequence). The CDR3 DNA reads as TGTGCCAGTAACCCCGGACCGGTCCTTTGGGAAGCTTTCTTT. Translated, it gives CASNPGPVLWEAFF.

For the CDR3, the DNA is TGTGCCACCGGAGATGGGCTCTATGGCTACACCTTC. Amino acids: CATGDGLYGYTF. V and J are TRBV27 and TRBJ1-2; D is ambiguous. Trimming removed 10 bases at V and 4 bases at J, with 13 bases between. CDR1 is MNHEY, CDR2 SMNVEV, per germline (reference sequence). There are 12 residues in the CDR3.

V and J are TRBV19 and TRBJ1-2; 11 bases align to TRBD1. V trimming: 4 bases; J trimming: 4 bases; junction bases outside the gene matches: 5. The CDR3 length is 15 residues. CDR1 LNHDA and CDR2 SQIVND come from the germline V gene (reference sequence). CDR3 DNA: TGTGCCAGTAGTACGGACAGGGGGCGCGTCTATGGCTACACCTTC. Translating gives CASSTDRGRVYGYTF. Full variable domain (outside the CDR3, taken from reference TRBV19 and TRBJ1-2): DGGITQSPKYLFRKEGQNVTLSCEQNLNHDAMYWYRQDPGQGLRLIYYSQIVNDFQKGDIAEGYSVSREKKESFPLTVTSAQKNPTAFYLCASSTDRGRVYGYTFGSGTRLTVV.

The V gene is TRBV4-1, the J gene TRBJ2-7; D is perhaps TRBD2 (6 bases). Between the trimmed V and J ends, which lost 2 bases and 4 bases, there was a span of 12 bases. The CDR3 extends over 14 amino acids. Per germline, CDR1 MGHRA and CDR2 YSYEKL. CDR3 loop: CASSQRQGGYEQYF. CDR3 nucleotides: TGCGCCAGCAGCCAACGGCAGGGAGGTTACGAGCAGTACTTC.

This rearrangement joins TRBV7-6 to TRBJ1-1, with 7 positions matching TRBD1. V lost 4 bases, J lost 5 bases, and 4 bases stayed unmatched. The germline gives CDR1 SGHVS, CDR2 FNYEAQ. The CDR3 is 13 amino acids. The CDR3 protein is CASSSTGATEAFF. The CDR3, as DNA: TGTGCCAGCAGCTCAACAGGGGCTACTGAAGCTTTCTTT.

The gene calls are TRBV19 and TRBJ2-7, with 8 nucleotides matching TRBD2. The V gene end was trimmed by 11 bases and the J gene end by 4 bases; junction bases not matched to a gene: 7. This CDR3 is 12 amino acids long. Germline CDR1 and CDR2: LNHDA and SQIVND (reference sequence). The CDR3 reads CASGTRGYEQYF. The CDR3, as DNA: TGTGCCTCCGGGACTAGAGGTTACGAGCAGTACTTC.

The chain is built from TRBV28 and TRBJ1-5; D unresolved. The germline V and J ends were trimmed by 3 bases and 3 bases, with 9 bases remaining between them. Germline CDR1 reads MDHEN; CDR2 reads SYDVKM. The CDR3 is made up of 14 amino acids. CDR3 DNA sequence: TGTGCCAGCAGTTTTTCAAGCCCCAATCAGCCCCAGCATTTT. Translated, it gives CASSFSSPNQPQHF. Looking up the rest from reference TRBV28 and TRBJ1-5 gives the full variable domain: DVKVTQSSRYLVKRTGEKVFLECVQDMDHENMFWYRQDPGLGLRLIYFSYDVKMKEKGDIPEGYSVSREKKERFSLILESASTNQTSMYLCASSFSSPNQPQHFGDGTRLSIL.

The chain combines TRBV7-2 with TRBJ2-7; unclear D gene. This CDR3 comprises 13 residues. The germline V and J ends were trimmed by 6 bases and 0 bases, with 9 bases remaining between them. Germline V gives CDR1 SGHTA, CDR2 FQGNSA. CDR3 DNA: TGTGCCAGCAGTCAACAGAGCTCCTACGAGCAGTACTTC. Its translation is CASSQQSSYEQYF.

The chain couples TRBV7-2 to TRBJ2-2; 7 bases map to TRBD1. The CDR3 length is 15 residues. V lost 4 bases to trimming and J lost 5 bases; unmatched junction nucleotides: 7. Per the germline V gene, CDR1 is SGHTA and CDR2 is FQGNSA. The CDR3 DNA follows: TGTGCCAGCAGCTACGCCGGGACAGTAACCGGGGAGCTGTTTTTT. This sequence encodes CASSYAGTVTGELFF.

The V call is TRBV12-3 or TRBV12-4, the J call TRBJ2-7; the D gene is possibly TRBD2 (6 bases). Trimming stripped 10 bases from V and 3 bases from J, with 16 bases between. The CDR3 is 13 amino acids. The CDR3 sequence: CATTTRLLYEQYF. The CDR3 nucleotides read TGTGCCACCACGACTAGACTCCTCTACGAGCAGTACTTC.

This clonotype was detected only a few times. V and J are TRBV6-5 and TRBJ1-1; no firm D call. The CDR3 is 14 amino acids. V was cut by 0 bases and J by 6 bases, with 11 bases left in between. CDR1 and CDR2 (germline): MNHEY, SVGAGI. In DNA form, the CDR3 reads TGTGCCAGCAGTTACTCAGGGTTCAGCGCTGAAGCTTTCTTT. Its protein product is CASSYSGFSAEAFF.

The chain employs TRBV11-2 and TRBJ2-1; D is unclear. The CDR3 is made up of 15 amino acids. The V end was cut by 4 bases, the J end by 0 bases, with 10 bases between. Germline V lookup: CDR1 SGHAT, CDR2 FQNNGV. The CDR3 reads CASSSRTNSYNEQFF. The CDR3 DNA follows: TGTGCCAGCAGCTCCCGGACGAACTCCTACAATGAGCAGTTCTTC.

The table lists this clonotype with a few counts. The rearrangement links TRBV19 to TRBJ1-5; 9 positions match TRBD1. With V trimmed by 9 bases and J by 13 bases, 16 bases remained unmatched. This CDR3 spans 14 amino acids. In germline, CDR1 is LNHDA, CDR2 SQIVND (reference sequence). This CDR3 is CASTPPGQGSTQHF. The CDR3 coding sequence is TGTGCCAGCACCCCGCCGGGACAGGGATCAACTCAGCATTTT.

The rearrangement links TRBV19 to TRBJ1-5, with D maybe TRBD1 (5 bases). V lost 5 bases and J 5 bases, leaving 10 bases between the germline ends. The CDR3 runs to 13 residues. Germline V gene lookup returns CDR1 LNHDA and CDR2 SQIVND (reference sequence). CDR3 amino acids: CASSQGLDQPQHF. In DNA, the CDR3 is TGTGCCAGTAGTCAGGGTCTGGATCAGCCCCAGCATTTT.

This sequence joins TRBV27 and TRBJ1-6; D gene uncertain. Germline values: CDR1 MNHEY, CDR2 SMNVEV (reference sequence). Trimming took 4 bases from V and 5 from J, leaving 6 bases between them. The CDR3 extends over 13 amino acids. CDR3: CASSSTHNSPLHF. The CDR3 DNA is TGTGCCAGCAGTTCCACCCATAATTCACCCCTCCACTTT.

This clonotype was picked up a small number of times. The J gene is TRBJ1-2, the V gene TRBV19, with TRBD1 matching 9 bases. The junction had 10 bases not matched to a gene; V was cut back by 5 bases and J by 6 bases. Germline CDR1 LNHDA, CDR2 SQIVND (reference sequence). This CDR3 is 15 amino acids long. This chain's CDR3 is CASSPYGTGYHGYTF. The CDR3 DNA reads as TGTGCCAGTAGTCCTTACGGGACAGGGTACCATGGCTACACCTTC.

This clonotype occurred a few times. This chain joins TRBV7-8 and TRBJ2-5; possibly TRBD1 or TRBD2 for D (5 bases each). Germline V CDR1 and CDR2: SGHVS, FQNEAQ. This CDR3 has 15 residues. V lost 3 bases, J lost 4 bases, and 15 bases lay in between. CDR3 bases: TGTGCCAGCAGCTTCCGTTTAGGGGACCGAGAGACCCAGTACTTC. This codes for CASSFRLGDRETQYF.

The chain joins TRBV28 to TRBJ2-1; 10 nucleotides align to TRBD2. The CDR3 loop spans 15 amino acids. The ends lost 5 bases at V and 6 bases at J; junction bases unmatched: 7. Germline lookup yields CDR1 MDHEN and CDR2 SYDVKM. In DNA, the CDR3 is TGTGCCAGCAGTCATGTAGCGGGAGGAGGCAATGAGCAGTTCTTC. It is translated as CASSHVAGGGNEQFF.

This chain links TRBV4-2 with TRBJ2-7; 14 bases map to TRBD2. The trim removed 3 bases at V and 5 bases at J, leaving 3 bases unmatched. Germline assignment: CDR1 LGHNA and CDR2 YNFKEQ. The CDR3 has 15 amino acids. CDR3 sequence (DNA): TGTGCCAGCAGCCAGGGACTAGCGGGAGTCAACGAGCAGTACTTC. Its translation: CASSQGLAGVNEQYF.

This chain links TRBV7-2 with TRBJ1-6; unclear D gene. Per the germline V gene, CDR1 is SGHTA and CDR2 is FQGNSA. Trimming shortened V by 6 bases and J by 4 bases, and 4 bases separated the two germline ends. The CDR3 length is 12 residues. The DNA of the CDR3 is TGTGCCAGCAGTGCATATAATTCACCCCTCCACTTT. This gives the protein CASSAYNSPLHF.

This clonotype has a handful of counts. The CDR3 protein is CASSLYGGATDTQYF. For the CDR3, the DNA is TGTGCCAGCAGCTTGTACGGGGGGGCCACAGATACGCAGTATTTT. The chain recombines TRBV7-3 with TRBJ2-3; TRBD2 agrees at 8 bases. Germline CDR1 is SGHTA and CDR2 is FQGTGA. The CDR3 runs to 15 residues. Trimming at V came to 3 bases and at J to 2 bases, leaving 4 bases not matched to a gene.

This rearrangement joins TRBV7-3 to TRBJ2-7; 9 nucleotides agree with TRBD1. Trimming removed 4 bases from V and 4 bases from J; junction bases left unmatched: 5. The CDR3 has 14 amino acids. Germline V lookup: CDR1 SGHTA, CDR2 FQGTGA. The CDR3 DNA sequence: TGTGCCAGCAGCTCGGTGGGACAGGGTTACGAGCAGTACTTC. Its protein is CASSSVGQGYEQYF.

This clonotype was counted a few times. This chain links TRBV30 with TRBJ2-2; D assignment may be TRBD1 or TRBD2 (5 bases each). V gave up 2 bases and J gave up 8 bases, with 12 bases separating them. This CDR3 is 13 amino acids long. CDR1 and CDR2 from the germline V gene are GTSNPN and SVGIG (reference sequence). The CDR3 DNA reads as TGTGCCTGGAGTTGGGGACCCCGAGGGGAGCTGTTTTTT. It encodes CAWSWGPRGELFF.

The V call is TRBV15, the J call TRBJ1-1; tentatively, D is TRBD1 (5 bases). Germline V gives CDR1 LNHNV, CDR2 YYDKDF (reference sequence). Trimming cost V 2 bases and J 8 bases, with 9 bases left between them. This CDR3 is built from 12 residues. The CDR3 region is CATSRFSGEAFF. In nucleotides, the CDR3 is TGTGCCACCAGCAGATTTTCAGGGGAAGCTTTCTTT.

The chain employs TRBV2 and TRBJ1-1; D is ambiguous. Per the germline V gene, CDR1 is SNHLY and CDR2 is FYNNEI. Trimming took off 6 bases at V and 7 bases at J, with 15 bases between the two ends. The CDR3 has 13 residues. The CDR3 DNA is TGTGCCAGCAGCGCTAGGGAGCGAGGTGAAGCTTTCTTT. This encodes CASSARERGEAFF. Variable domain in full (rest from reference TRBV2 and TRBJ1-1): EPEVTQTPSHQVTQMGQEVILRCVPISNHLYFYWYRQILGQKVEFLVSFYNNEISEKSEIFDDQFSVERPDGSNFTLKIRSTKLEDSAMYFCASSARERGEAFFGQGTRLTVV.

The chain joins TRBV10-1 to TRBJ2-1; a weak D match, TRBD2 (6 bases). The length of the CDR3 is 16 residues. Germline CDR1 and CDR2: WNHNN and SYGVQD (reference sequence). V lost 5 bases and J 8 bases, leaving 22 bases between the germline ends. In DNA, the CDR3 is TGCGCCAGCAGTCCTGGTGTAGGGACTTATCGTTATGAGCAGTTCTTC. Translation: CASSPGVGTYRYEQFF.

The table lists this clonotype with a few counts. V and J are TRBV4-2 and TRBJ2-3; 12 bases line up with TRBD2. The CDR3 runs 20 residues. Germline V lookup: CDR1 LGHNA, CDR2 YNFKEQ. Trimming took 0 bases from V and 3 from J; bases not matched to a gene: 13. CDR3 nucleotide sequence: TGTGCCAGCAGCCAAGAAGGGGCTAGCGGGAGGGCCGGGAGAACAGATACGCAGTATTTT. It translates to CASSQEGASGRAGRTDTQYF.